A selection of T cell receptor beta chains follows, all from one sample in a study of neurological immune-mediated disorders. TCRdb independently ran MiXCR on the 5' RACE reads; one entry per CDR3 protein. This table has about 48,000 distinct CDR3 sequences, roughly a quarter appearing once. The specimen was PBMCs. Source of these receptors: a woman between 65 and 79 years old in good health. The CDR3 runs from the conserved cysteine through the conserved F or W. The order of the fields is CDR3 protein, V gene.

CAISDAASGKLCEQFF,TRBV10-3
CAASFSRSSSGNTIYF,TRBV6-2/TRBV6-3
CSVEDRDRVNEQFF,TRBV29-1
CASSLEAQLTYNEQFF,TRBV7-2
CSGWGAGDGRIQYF,TRBV29-1
CASSLGGVANTDTQYF,TRBV5-1
CASSFQGVGLLDEQYF,TRBV5-1
CASSVVSGGAIEQFF,TRBV9
CSVAGSYNEQFF,TRBV29-1
CASTRSGGAGELFF,TRBV5-1
CASSYQGMNTEAFF,TRBV7-9
CASSLGDGALFLGYTF,TRBV5-1
CASSWVSDTEAFF,TRBV19
CASSRGSYEQYF,TRBV5-1
CASSLATGANVLTF,TRBV12-3/TRBV12-4
CASSLVANSLDTQYF,TRBV5-1
CATSRLTGGLADTQYF,TRBV15
CASSQGMGAGFEAFF,TRBV3-1
CSVEGTGSFF,TRBV29-1
CASSRVQGINEQFF,TRBV7-3
CASSSSPNEQFF,TRBV5-1
CASSHLGREQFF,TRBV3-1
CASSQGAGYTEAFF,TRBV4-2
CATFSQAGGSDEQFF,TRBV5-1
CASSQDGSSYNEQFF,TRBV4-2
CASSLRGMGDTQYF,TRBV7-8
CASAGTASGELFF,TRBV10-2
CSGHRGTGETQYF,TRBV29-1
CSVVTGGTGELFF,TRBV29-1
CASSLQTGRAGANVLTF,TRBV27
CAWNSGTGGTGELFF,TRBV30
CATSRGDLRQQETQYF,TRBV15
CASSSLQGNEQYF,TRBV7-2
CASSFGGGTAFF,TRBV28
CATIVNEQFF,TRBV24-1
CSAADPSWTGVGGEQYF,TRBV20-1
CSAAINYVYTF,TRBV20-1
CASSFGTALNEQFF,TRBV5-6
CASSPPGTGTRLGYNEQFF,TRBV18
CASSPVGGSYNEQFF,TRBV5-1
CASSLVSRSYNEQFF,TRBV5-1
CASRRDRVGEQYF,TRBV11-2
CASSFLAGGERNIQYF,TRBV5-1
CSARVTRDNYGYTF,TRBV20-1
CASSPSGTRAYEQYF,TRBV11-3
CSASPSPKETQYF,TRBV20-1
CASSLQSSTVYEQYF,TRBV7-2
CSARGQGTYEQYF,TRBV20-1